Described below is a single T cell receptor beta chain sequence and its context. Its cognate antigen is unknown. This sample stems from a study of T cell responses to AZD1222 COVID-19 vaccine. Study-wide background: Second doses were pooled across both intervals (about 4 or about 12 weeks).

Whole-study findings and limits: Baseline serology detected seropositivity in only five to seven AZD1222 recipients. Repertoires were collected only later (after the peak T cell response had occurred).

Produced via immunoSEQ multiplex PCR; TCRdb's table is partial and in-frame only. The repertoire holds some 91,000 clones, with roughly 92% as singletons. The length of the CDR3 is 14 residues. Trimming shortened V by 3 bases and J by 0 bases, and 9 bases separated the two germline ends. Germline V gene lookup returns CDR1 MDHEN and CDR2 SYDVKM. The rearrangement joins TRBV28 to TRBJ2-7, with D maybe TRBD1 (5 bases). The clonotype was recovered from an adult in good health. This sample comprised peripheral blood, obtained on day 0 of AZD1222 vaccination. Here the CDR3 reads CASSLGQFSYEQYF. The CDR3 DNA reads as TGTGCCAGCAGTTTGGGGCAATTCTCCTACGAGCAGTACTTC.